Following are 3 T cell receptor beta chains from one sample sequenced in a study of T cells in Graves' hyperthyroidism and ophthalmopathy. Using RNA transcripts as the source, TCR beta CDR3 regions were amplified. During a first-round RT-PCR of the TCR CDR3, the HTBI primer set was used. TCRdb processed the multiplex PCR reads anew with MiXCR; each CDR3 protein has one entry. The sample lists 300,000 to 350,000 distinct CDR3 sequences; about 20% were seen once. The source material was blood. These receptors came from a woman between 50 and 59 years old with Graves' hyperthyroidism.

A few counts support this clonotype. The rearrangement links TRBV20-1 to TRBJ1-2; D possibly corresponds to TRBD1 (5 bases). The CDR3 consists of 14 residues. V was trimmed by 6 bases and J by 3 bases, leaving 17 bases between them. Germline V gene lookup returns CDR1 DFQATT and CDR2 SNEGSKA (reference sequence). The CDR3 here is CSAEDKRGDYGYTF. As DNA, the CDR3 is TGCAGTGCAGAGGACAAAAGAGGAGACTATGGCTACACCTTC.

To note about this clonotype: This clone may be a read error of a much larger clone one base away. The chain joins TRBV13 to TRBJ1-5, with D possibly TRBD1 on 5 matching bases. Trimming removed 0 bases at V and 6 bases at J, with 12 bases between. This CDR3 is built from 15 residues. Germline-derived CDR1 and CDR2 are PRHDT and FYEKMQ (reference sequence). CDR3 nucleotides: TGTGCCAGCAGCTTAGGCCTGGGGACCTGTCAGCCCCAGCATTTT. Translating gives CASSLGLGTCQPQHF. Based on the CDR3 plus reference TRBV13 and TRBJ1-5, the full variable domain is AAGVIQSPRHLIKEKRETATLKCYPIPRHDTVYWYQQGPGQDPQFLISFYEKMQSDKGSIPDRFSAQQFSDYHSELNMSSLELGDSALYFCASSLGLGTCQPQHFGDGTRLSIL.

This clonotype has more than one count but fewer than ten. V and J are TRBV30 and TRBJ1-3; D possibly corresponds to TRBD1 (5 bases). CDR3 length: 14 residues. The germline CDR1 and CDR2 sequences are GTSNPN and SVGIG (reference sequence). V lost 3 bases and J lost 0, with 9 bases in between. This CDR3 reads CAWSGAVSGNTIYF. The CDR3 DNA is TGTGCCTGGAGCGGGGCGGTCTCTGGAAACACCATATATTTT.